The 24 T cell receptor beta chains listed next were all sequenced from one sample in a study of T cell clonality in common variable immunodeficiency. General study results and limits: Common variable immunodeficiency TCR beta sequences reportedly had fewer deletions and N-nucleotide insertions.

Data came from immunoSEQ multiplex PCR; TCRdb stores just in-frame clones and leaves some out. The sample includes about 33,000 clones, none of them occurring once. These TCRs' antigens remain unknown. The sample comprised peripheral blood mononuclear cells. The receptors shown here come from a human donor with common variable immunodeficiency.

With regard to this clone: The read stops 3 residues short of the end of the CDR3; the missing end is completed from the germline J gene. J is TRBJ2-2 and V is TRBV7-8; D perhaps matches TRBD1 (6 bases). The germline V gene has CDR1 SGHVS and CDR2 FQNEAQ. The V end lost 5 bases, the J end lost 4 bases, and 14 bases lay between the germline ends. The CDR3 totals 15 residues. The sequenced CDR3 bases are TGTGCCAGCAGCCCAGGGGTAAGGGCCACCGGGGAG. Amino acid sequence: CASSPGVRATGE. The full CDR3 is CASSPGVRATGELFF.

Regarding this clone: The read ends 3 residues before the CDR3 terminus; that terminus is restored from the germline J gene. The chain employs TRBV30 and TRBJ2-3; TRBD2 is a possible D gene (6 bases). The CDR3 is made up of 15 amino acids. Trimming stripped 1 base from V and 2 bases from J, with 13 bases between. Germline CDR1 reads GTSNPN; CDR2 reads SVGIG (reference sequence). The sequenced CDR3 bases are TGTGCCTGGAGTGCATTTAGCGGCCTCACAGATACG. Protein: CAWSAFSGLTDT. The entire CDR3 sequence reads CAWSAFSGLTDTQYF.

At least ten counts were recorded for this clone. The CDR3 extends 3 residues past the end of the read, so its final part is completed from the germline J gene. This chain joins TRBV20-1 and TRBJ1-1; 9 bases are shared with TRBD1. Trimming cost V 3 bases and J 5 bases; bases outside gene matches: 13. Per the germline V gene, CDR1 is DFQATT and CDR2 is SNEGSKA (reference sequence). CDR3 length equals 16 residues. CDR3 sequence: CSASPGTGRMWTEAFF. CDR3 bases read: TGCAGTGCTAGTCCCGGGACAGGGAGGATGTGGACTGAA.

This clone was recorded at least ten times. The sequenced fragment ends 3 residues before the CDR3 boundary, so the rest is inferred from the germline J gene. The genes are TRBV7-2 and TRBJ2-5; D possibly corresponds to TRBD1 (5 bases). The CDR3 has 15 residues. V was shortened by 1 base and J by 2 bases, with 11 bases between the two germline ends. Germline V gives CDR1 SGHTA, CDR2 FQGNSA. CDR3 sequence reads: CASSLGWTNQETQYF. CDR3 DNA, as far as it was read: TGTGCCAGCAGCTTAGGGTGGACAAATCAAGAGACC.

This clone was seen at least ten times. Coverage ceases 3 residues before the CDR3 finishes, and the germline J gene fills in the end. The chain uses TRBV5-1 and TRBJ1-3, with 7 positions matching TRBD1. CDR1 and CDR2 (germline): SGHRS, YFSETQ. The junction had 2 bases not matched to a gene; V was cut back by 3 bases and J by 2 bases. There are 14 residues in the CDR3. The CDR3 sequence is CASSSDRAGNTIYF. CDR3 bases read: TGCGCCAGCAGCTCCGACAGGGCTGGAAACACC.

This clone was counted only a few times. Read coverage stops 3 residues before the CDR3 terminus; the germline J gene supplies the remainder. The chain is built from TRBV19 and TRBJ1-5; D not certain. Trimming cost V 3 bases and J 3 bases, with 9 bases left between them. The V gene's germline CDR1 is LNHDA and CDR2 SQIVND (reference sequence). The CDR3 is 14 amino acids. The CDR3 DNA, read in part, is TGTGCCAGTAGTATTGCGGGTCACAATCAGCCC. Its protein product is CASSIAGHNQP. Given in full, the CDR3 is CASSIAGHNQPQHF.

This clone occurred many times. The CDR3 loop is CASSLSGGVYEQYF. CDR3 DNA (partial): TGTGCCAGCAGCCTTAGCGGGGGGGTCTACGAG. This sequence joins TRBV7-2 and TRBJ2-7; TRBD2 matches at 11 bases. The read falls 3 residues short of the CDR3 end, and the missing part is taken from the germline J gene. The CDR3 is 14 residues long. The ends lost 5 bases at V and 3 bases at J; junction bases unmatched: 3. Germline V gives CDR1 SGHTA, CDR2 FQGNSA.

As to this clone: The read finishes 3 residues shy of the CDR3 end, and the germline J gene is used to complete it. The chain is built from TRBV7-6 and TRBJ2-7, with D possibly being TRBD1 (6 bases). This CDR3 contains 16 residues. Germline CDR1 reads SGHVS; CDR2 reads FNYEAQ. V shed 2 bases and J shed 2 bases, with 16 bases lying between them. CDR3 DNA (partial): TGTGCCAGCAGCTTACTACAGGGAAGGGAAACCTACGAG. It specifies CASSLLQGRETYE. In full, the CDR3 reads CASSLLQGRETYEQYF.

This clone appeared a few times. The read is 3 residues too short to cover the CDR3 end, so that end is filled in from the germline J gene. The chain recombines TRBV7-6 with TRBJ1-6; TRBD1 is a possible D gene (6 bases). V was trimmed by 3 bases and J by 5 bases, leaving 17 bases between them. CDR1 is SGHVS and CDR2 is FNYEAQ in the germline V gene. The CDR3 extends over 17 amino acids. The sequenced CDR3 bases are TGTGCCAGCAGCTTCGACAGCCGGGACACTAATAATTCACCC. It translates to CASSFDSRDTNNSP. The CDR3 in full is CASSFDSRDTNNSPLHF.

This clone came up a few times. Coverage ceases 3 residues before the CDR3 finishes, and the germline J gene fills in the end. The chain combines TRBV5-1 with TRBJ1-6; 7 nucleotides align to TRBD1. CDR1 and CDR2 (germline): SGHRS, YFSETQ. The CDR3 runs to 14 residues. V was clipped by 4 bases and J by 8 bases; unmatched bases: 6. The CDR3 here is CASSQTGTDSPLHF. CDR3 DNA, as far as it was read: TGCGCCAGCAGCCAGACAGGGACGGATTCACCC.

In regard to this clone: Coverage ceases 3 residues before the CDR3 finishes, and the germline J gene fills in the end. The chain combines TRBV19 with TRBJ2-3; D is perhaps TRBD1 (6 bases). The CDR3 sequence is 14 residues long. V lost 7 bases and J 4 bases, leaving 15 bases between the germline ends. Germline V gene sequence: CDR1 LNHDA, CDR2 SQIVND (reference sequence). The chain's CDR3 is CASNPAGAPDTQYF. The DNA read from the CDR3 is TGTGCCAGTAACCCAGCAGGGGCCCCAGATACG.

In its sample, this clone was seen many times. With the read ending 3 residues before the CDR3 end, the germline J gene is used to fill in that end. The chain recombines TRBV10-3 with TRBJ2-3, with 11 bases lining up with TRBD2. CDR1 ENHRY and CDR2 SYGVKD come from the germline V gene. The ends lost 9 bases at V and 4 bases at J; junction bases unmatched: 6. This CDR3 has 14 residues. CDR3 loop: CAILAGGLADTQYF. The covered CDR3 bases are TGTGCCATTTTAGCGGGGGGGCTGGCAGATACG.

This clone was seen at least ten times. The read gets to within 3 residues of the CDR3 end, and the germline J gene fills in the rest. The gene calls are TRBV5-6 and TRBJ2-5; D gene uncertain. The germline CDR1 and CDR2 sequences are SGHDT and YYEEEE. The germline V and J ends were trimmed by 1 base and 1 base, with 11 bases remaining between them. CDR3 size: 15 residues. The CDR3 is CASSLRADVQETQYF. CDR3 bases read: TGTGCCAGCAGCTTGAGGGCAGACGTCCAAGAGACC. The entire variable domain, with the rest obtained from reference TRBV5-6 and TRBJ2-5, is as follows: DAGVTQSPTHLIKTRGQQVTLRCSPKSGHDTVSWYQQALGQGPQFIFQYYEEEERQRGNFPDRFSGHQFPNYSSELNVNALLLGDSALYLCASSLRADVQETQYFGPGTRLLVL.

The table lists this clone with many counts. The read ends 3 residues early relative to the CDR3; the germline J gene fills the gap. The rearrangement links TRBV20-1 to TRBJ2-5, with D possibly TRBD1 on 7 matching bases. The CDR3 covers 16 residues. The V end was cut by 5 bases, the J end by 1 base, with 20 bases between. The germline gives CDR1 DFQATT, CDR2 SNEGSKA (reference sequence). This chain's CDR3 is CSAQPPGGISQETQYF. The sequenced CDR3 bases are TGCAGTGCTCAGCCCCCAGGGGGGATCAGCCAAGAGACC.

This clone came up a few times. From the germline J gene comes the end of the CDR3, since the read stops 3 residues before it. The rearrangement uses TRBV7-3 and TRBJ1-3; D is unresolved. There are 13 residues in the CDR3. Trimming shortened V by 4 bases and J by 2 bases, and 6 bases separated the two germline ends. From germline, CDR1 is SGHTA and CDR2 FQGTGA. The CDR3 bases that were read are TGTGCCAGCAGCTCACAGCCTGGAAACACC. Translated: CASSSQPGNT. The complete CDR3 sequence is CASSSQPGNTIYF.

This clone occurred a few times. The read terminates 3 residues ahead of where the CDR3 ends, so the germline J gene completes it. V usage is TRBV30 and J usage is TRBJ1-1; 7 nucleotides match TRBD1. The CDR3 has 15 amino acids. Germline CDR1 is GTSNPN and CDR2 is SVGIG (reference sequence). J was trimmed by 5 bases and V by 1 base; bases with no gene match: 10. The sequenced CDR3 bases are TGTGCCTGGAGTGAATACCGGACAGGATCGACTGAA. Translated, it gives CAWSEYRTGSTE. In full, the CDR3 reads CAWSEYRTGSTEAFF.

This clone was seen ten or more times. Coverage ceases 3 residues before the CDR3 finishes, and the germline J gene fills in the end. The chain couples TRBV7-9 to TRBJ1-6; 7 nucleotides match TRBD1. CDR1 is SEHNR, CDR2 FQNEAQ, per germline (reference sequence). The CDR3 contains 14 residues. V was clipped by 6 bases and J by 10 bases; unmatched bases: 9. The CDR3 spells CASSSQGVGSPLHF. The CDR3 bases that were read are TGTGCCAGCAGTTCCCAGGGGGTAGGATCACCC.

The sample holds many counts of this clone. The CDR3 extends 3 residues past the end of the read, so its final part is completed from the germline J gene. V usage is TRBV19 and J usage is TRBJ1-6, with 7 nucleotides matching TRBD1. The V gene's germline CDR1 is LNHDA and CDR2 SQIVND (reference sequence). This CDR3 comprises 15 residues. The J segment lost 9 bases and the V segment lost 3 bases, leaving 8 bases of the junction unmatched. The CDR3 bases that were read are TGTGCCAGTAGTATTGGGGGACAGAGGATTTCACCC. It specifies CASSIGGQRISP. The CDR3 as a whole reads CASSIGGQRISPLHF.

The table lists this clone with many counts. The CDR3 extends 3 residues past the end of the read, so its final part is completed from the germline J gene. The chain has TRBV5-5 and TRBJ1-6, with D unclear. Trimming took off 1 base at V and 8 bases at J, with 10 bases between the two ends. This CDR3 is 14 amino acids long. Germline V gene data show CDR1 as SGHKS and CDR2 as YYEKEE (reference sequence). The CDR3: CASSLTVVDSPLHF. The sequenced part of the CDR3 DNA is TGTGCCAGCAGCTTGACAGTAGTTGATTCACCC.

Comment on this clone: The DNA ends 3 residues before the CDR3 does, and the rest of the CDR3 is filled in from the germline J gene. The chain joins TRBV30 to TRBJ1-4; a weak D match, TRBD1 (5 bases). The V end lost 0 bases, the J end lost 8 bases, and 16 bases lay between the germline ends. This CDR3 is built from 15 residues. Germline V lookup: CDR1 GTSNPN, CDR2 SVGIG (reference sequence). CDR3 DNA, as far as it was read: TGTGCCTGGAGTGTATGGGGAGGGGCAGGCGAAAAA. This encodes CAWSVWGGAGEK. The CDR3 as a whole reads CAWSVWGGAGEKLFF.

With respect to this clone: Read data end 3 residues before the CDR3 end; the end is taken from the germline J gene. The J gene is TRBJ1-5, the V gene TRBV7-2; 9 bases match TRBD1. This CDR3 comprises 15 residues. Looked up from germline, CDR1 is SGHTA and CDR2 is FQGNSA. The ends lost 2 bases at V and 6 bases at J; junction bases unmatched: 5. The CDR3 bases that were read are TGTGCCAGCAGCTTAAAACAGGGGGCCTTTCAGCCC. Its translation is CASSLKQGAFQP. The whole CDR3 region reads CASSLKQGAFQPQHF.

This clone is classed as medium-sized. The read falls 3 residues short of the CDR3 end, and the missing part is taken from the germline J gene. The rearrangement uses TRBV20-1 and TRBJ1-1, with 7 bases that match TRBD1. CDR1 is DFQATT and CDR2 is SNEGSKA in the germline V gene (reference sequence). The CDR3 contains 16 residues. J lost 5 bases, V lost 0 bases, and 12 bases had no gene match. CDR3 DNA, as far as it was read: TGCAGTGCTAGAGATTTAGGAGGGGGCAGAGGGACTGAA. It encodes CSARDLGGGRGTE. The complete CDR3 reads CSARDLGGGRGTEAFF.

This clone was counted ten times or more. The read falls 3 residues short of the CDR3 end, and the missing part is taken from the germline J gene. The rearrangement uses TRBV30 and TRBJ2-1; 7 bases line up with TRBD2. The CDR3 has 15 amino acids. CDR1 and CDR2 from the germline V gene are GTSNPN and SVGIG (reference sequence). Trimming cost V 2 bases and J 9 bases; bases outside gene matches: 13. The part of the CDR3 DNA that was read is TGTGCCTGGAGTCCATCTAGCGGTTCGTACGCTGAG. It codes for CAWSPSSGSYAE. The full CDR3 is CAWSPSSGSYAEQFF.

There are a few counts of this clone. Read data end 3 residues before the CDR3 end; the end is taken from the germline J gene. The J gene is TRBJ1-5, the V gene TRBV18; D not certain. The CDR3 is 12 amino acids. Between the trimmed V and J ends, which lost 6 bases and 2 bases, there was a span of 5 bases. CDR1 is KGHSH and CDR2 is LQKENI in the germline V gene. CDR3 bases read: TGTGCCAGCTCCACAGGCAATCAGCCC. Translated: CASSTGNQP. The entire CDR3 protein is CASSTGNQPQHF.